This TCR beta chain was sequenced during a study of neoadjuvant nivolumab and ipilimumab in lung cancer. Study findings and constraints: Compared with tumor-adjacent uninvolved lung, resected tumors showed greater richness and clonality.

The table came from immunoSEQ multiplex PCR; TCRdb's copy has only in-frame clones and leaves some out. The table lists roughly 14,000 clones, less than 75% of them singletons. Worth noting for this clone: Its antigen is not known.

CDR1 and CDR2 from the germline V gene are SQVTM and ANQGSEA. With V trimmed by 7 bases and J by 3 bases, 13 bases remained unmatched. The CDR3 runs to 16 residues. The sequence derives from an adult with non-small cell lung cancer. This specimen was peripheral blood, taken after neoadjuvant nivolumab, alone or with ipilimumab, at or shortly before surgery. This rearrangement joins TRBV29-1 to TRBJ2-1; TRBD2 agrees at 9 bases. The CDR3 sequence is CSATGGSSGDYNEQFF. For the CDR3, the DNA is TGCAGCGCAACCGGGGGATCTAGCGGGGACTACAATGAGCAGTTCTTC.